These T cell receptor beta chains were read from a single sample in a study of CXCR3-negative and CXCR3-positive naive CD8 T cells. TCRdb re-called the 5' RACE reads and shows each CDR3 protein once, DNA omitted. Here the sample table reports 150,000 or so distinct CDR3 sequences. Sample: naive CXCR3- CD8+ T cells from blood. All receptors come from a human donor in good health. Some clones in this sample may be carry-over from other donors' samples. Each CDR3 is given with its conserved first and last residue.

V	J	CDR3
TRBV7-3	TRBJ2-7	CASSLGPTGAGYEQYF
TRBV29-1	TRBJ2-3	CSVEGGGRYSYTDTQYF
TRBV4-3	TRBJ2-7	CASSQEYNRVYEQYF
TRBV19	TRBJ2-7	CASSPGQGYSYEQYF
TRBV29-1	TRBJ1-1	CSATGGKAAEAFF
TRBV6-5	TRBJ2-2	CATAQGGELFF
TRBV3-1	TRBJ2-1	CARPPGTSGRPIYNEQFF
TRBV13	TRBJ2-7	CASIRTSGGGIYEQYF
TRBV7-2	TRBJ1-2	CASSLGPVEQGYGYTF
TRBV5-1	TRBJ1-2	CASRRDKPNYGYTF
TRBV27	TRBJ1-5	CASSFFGGGAQHF